This T cell receptor (beta chain) was observed in a study of Graves' ophthalmopathy and Graves' hyperthyroidism (dated by TCRdb to about 2018). Broadly, across the study: Peripheral blood was collected at initial diagnosis, before any treatment. The study used TCR beta repertoire signatures to distinguish Graves' ophthalmopathy from Graves' hyperthyroidism and to predict progression to ophthalmopathy. In total, some 130 blood samples were TCR-sequenced: approximately 42 ophthalmopathy, some 75 hyperthyroidism and 17 hyperthyroidism-to-ophthalmopathy patients. To explore V-J signatures that separate ophthalmopathy from hyperthyroidism, a discovery set of more than 95 patients was enrolled, consisting of fewer than 45 with ophthalmopathy and 57 with stable hyperthyroidism. An independent validation cohort was composed of approximately 19 hyperthyroidism patients and around 16 patients who later progressed from hyperthyroidism to ophthalmopathy. In about 6 hyperthyroidism patients, the T-cell repertoire of thyroid tissue was compared with the T-cell repertoire of blood. Following sampling, methimazole starting at 30 mg daily was administered to hyperthyroidism patients, and high-dose intravenous methylprednisolone was administered to ophthalmopathy patients. For training and testing, the 100 or so patients in the discovery cohort were randomly divided in a 7:3 ratio. Overall study results and their limits: In validation, the model predicted ophthalmopathy progression with more than 55% sensitivity and roughly 78% specificity; some 13 predicted patients were CT-confirmed with GO in a median of around 6 months. Most of the expanded thyroid clonotypes with a frequency above 0.001 were also detected in blood, and it was suggested that the thyroid immune response may be reflected by blood repertoires. Sample size was not predetermined statistically, and investigators were not blinded to group allocation. In cross-validation, the 13-signature model distinguished ophthalmopathy from stable hyperthyroidism with around 90% sensitivity and around 83% specificity, while in the test set the corresponding values were about 80% and 75%.

Stable hyperthyroidism was defined as no progression to ophthalmopathy within 18 months of follow-up. Hyperthyroidism patients were newly diagnosed, with disease duration under 2 months, and aged 18 to 65 years. Anyone with other autoimmune diseases, uncontrolled infections, pregnancy or lactation was excluded from the study. Clinical symptoms, serum thyroxine, TRAb, thyroid ultrasound and orbital computed tomography formed the basis of the diagnosis. Ficoll-Paque density gradient centrifugation was used to isolate PBMCs from about 9 ml of fresh peripheral blood. Trizol reagent was used to extract the total RNA, and its quality was then checked on an Agilent 2100 Bioanalyzer. For repertoire sequencing, TCR beta CDR3 regions were amplified from RNA transcripts. The first round was an RT-PCR using HTBI primers with the Qiagen OneStep RT-PCR kit, and this first round was followed by a second-round multiplex PCR, then size selection and purification. Libraries were sequenced on an Illumina HiSeq2000 using paired-end 100 bp reads. Processing in the source paper ran as follows. SOAPnuke was used to process the reads, removing any read that contained adapters or uncalled bases, had a mean Phred below 15, or lacked an exact match to the constant primer or identifier. COPE v1.2.5 was used to merge high-quality paired reads. Unique nucleotide sequences were defined as clonotypes and aligned to IMGT TRB V, D and J references using MiTCR v1.1. The analysis was limited to V-J combinations with a frequency above 0.0001, which together covered around 99% of the repertoires. For each V-J combination, a TCR clonal expansion and chaos score was defined as the ratio of F50 clonal expansion to chaos observed in the TCRdist matrix. Welch's t-statistics and random forest were used to reduce features to about 13 V-J combinations, which were fed into a naive Bayes classifier. The Morisita-Horn index was used to measure how similar the thyroid and blood repertoires were. Through fastp at Q25 and MiXCR, TCRdb rebuilt clones from the public reads, retaining in-frame beta chains. Rows with a matching CDR3 protein are joined into one entry that keeps the most common DNA and genes. Clone size and V and J calls follow TCRdb, not the original study. Within this sample are 400,000 to 500,000 distinct CDR3 sequences, with around 21% of them counted one time only. Clones ranked in the top ten supply approximately 3.2% of the sample.

In its sample, this clonotype was seen a few times. Its antigen is not yet known. There are no base qualities to consult, and no much larger clone falls within one base. The germline V gene encodes CDR1 MNHNS and CDR2 SASEGT. V loses 8 bases at its end and J loses 2 bases; junction bases beyond the gene matches: 7. Measured from the cysteine to the phenylalanine, the CDR3 is 14 residues long. Only CDR3 DNA remains: 42 bases, in frame from the first base. The specimen was peripheral blood. The sequence came from a woman under 30 with stable Graves' hyperthyroidism. Donor details come from another sample of the same person, matched by shared clones. The receptor chain draws on TRBV6-1 and TRBJ1-2, with TRBD1 identical over 8 junction bases. The nucleotides are TGTGCCAGCCGACAGGGACAGGACAACTATGGCTACACCTTC. It is translated as CASRQGQDNYGYTF.